A few counts support the clone carrying this TCR beta chain. Its antigen is not known. What was amplified from RNA transcripts were TCR beta CDR3 regions. Primed by the HTBI set, a first-round RT-PCR was run on the TCR CDR3. TCRdb called the multiplex PCR reads again in MiXCR, with one record for every CDR3 protein. This sample carries around 400,000 distinct CDR3 sequences, roughly 25% of them seen once, and the ten largest clones take 73%. On the basis of clinical symptoms, serum thyroxine and TRAb, thyroid ultrasound and orbital computed tomography, diagnoses were made. PBMCs were sourced from about 10 ml fresh peripheral blood. The sample is drawn from a study of T cells in Graves' hyperthyroidism and ophthalmopathy. Study information: Peripheral blood was drawn at first diagnosis, prior to all treatment.

The CDR3 contains 17 residues. The V gene's germline CDR1 is SGHDT and CDR2 YYEEEE. V lost 0 bases, J lost 5 bases, and 10 bases stayed unmatched. Points from the study as a whole: Most thyroid clonotypes expanded above 0.001 were also detected in blood.

The sequencing sample was made of blood. This sequence originates from a man aged 45-65 years with Graves' hyperthyroidism. The chain employs TRBV5-6 and TRBJ2-5; 10 nucleotides line up with TRBD2. This chain's CDR3 is CASSLGASGSFYETQYF. The CDR3 region has the DNA TGTGCCAGCAGCTTGGGTGCTAGCGGGAGTTTCTACGAGACCCAGTACTTC.